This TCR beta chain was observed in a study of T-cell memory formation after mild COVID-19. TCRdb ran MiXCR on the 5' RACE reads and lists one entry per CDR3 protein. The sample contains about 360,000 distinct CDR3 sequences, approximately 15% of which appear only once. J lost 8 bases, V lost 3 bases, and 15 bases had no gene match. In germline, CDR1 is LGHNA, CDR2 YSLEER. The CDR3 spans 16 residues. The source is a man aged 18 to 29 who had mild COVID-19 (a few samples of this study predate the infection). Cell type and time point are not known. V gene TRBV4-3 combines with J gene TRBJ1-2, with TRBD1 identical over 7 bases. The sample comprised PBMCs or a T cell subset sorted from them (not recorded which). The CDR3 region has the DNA TGCGCCAGCAGCCAGACGACCGGGACAGCCATAAGGGGCTACACCTTC. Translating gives CASSQTTGTAIRGYTF.